This TCR beta chain was obtained from a study of shared clonotypes between healthy human individuals. Clones were sequenced by immunoSEQ multiplex PCR, and TCRdb holds only the in-frame ones, with some missing. This table has 2.5 million or so clones, more than 80% appearing once. This CDR3 has 15 amino acids. The genes are TRBV12-1 and TRBJ2-2. TRBV12-1 is tagged as a pseudogene. The sequence was obtained from a man younger than 35 in good health. Sequencing used naive CD4+ T cells sorted from blood. The sample's subset: CD45RA+ positively selected. The CDR3 sequence is CASSFGGASAGELFF. The CDR3 nucleotides are TGTGCCAGCAGCTTTGGGGGGGCGTCGGCCGGGGAGCTGTTTTTT.